This T cell receptor (beta chain) derives from a study of blood T cell repertoires in COVID-19. On the study more broadly: Donors in the United States, Italy and Spain gave samples during acute or convalescent COVID-19. PBMCs, B-cell-depleted T cells, or T cells were the source of the cDNA or gDNA that made up the material.

Source study methods: Amplification of reference gene primers provided the estimated nucleated cell counts. Profiled with immunoSEQ multiplex PCR; TCRdb holds only in-frame clones, not every one. Clone size and the V and J calls come from that table; the DNA yielded D and trimming. The sample carries under 300,000 clones, 75% to 90% recorded once. Comments on this clone: Different DNA sequences within this sample yield the same CDR3.

There are 14 residues in the CDR3. Germline CDR1 is MNHEY and CDR2 is SMNVEV (reference sequence). Trimming shortened V by 2 bases and J by 1 base, and 7 bases separated the two germline ends. The sample taken for sequencing was peripheral blood. The chain combines TRBV27 with TRBJ2-3; perhaps TRBD2 as D (5 bases). This sequence originates from a woman in her 40s who had recovered from COVID-19. The CDR3 sequence is CASSLAGGTDTQYF. CDR3 nucleotide sequence: TGTGCCAGCAGTTTAGCCGGGGGCACAGATACGCAGTATTTT.